This TCR beta chain was sequenced in a study of cytomegalovirus exposure and HLA in healthy donors. Study-wide results and caveats: Under in vitro conditions, three CMV-associated chains were confirmed as specific for CMV antigens. TCR beta chains numbering more than 150 were designated cytomegalovirus-associated. Rarity held for most TCR sequences, but there were some public TCRs that occurred in many donors.

The trim removed 5 bases at V and 3 bases at J, leaving 9 bases unmatched. Germline loops: CDR1 SGHTA, CDR2 FQGNSA. The CDR3 has 16 residues. In the case of this clone: Its antigen is currently unknown.

Sequencing used immunoSEQ multiplex PCR; TCRdb keeps in-frame clones, though not all of them. The data contain 80,000 or so clones, 85% to 95% of them singletons. The validation cohort, a group of 120 or so subjects, included the donors and was separate from the roughly 700-subject first cohort. Sequenced: PBMCs. The receptor was isolated from a woman aged 18-29 years in good health and CMV-seronegative. The V call is TRBV7-2, the J call TRBJ2-7, with 11 positions matching TRBD2. This chain's CDR3 is CASSPQGLAANYEQYF. CDR3 sequence (DNA): TGTGCCAGCAGCCCGCAGGGACTAGCGGCGAACTACGAGCAGTACTTC. Full variable domain (missing parts from reference TRBV7-2 and TRBJ2-7): GAGVSQSPSNKVTEKGKDVELRCDPISGHTALYWYRQSLGQGLEFLIYFQGNSAPDKSGLPSDRFSAERTGGSVSTLTIQRTQQEDSAVYLCASSPQGLAANYEQYFGPGTRLTVT.